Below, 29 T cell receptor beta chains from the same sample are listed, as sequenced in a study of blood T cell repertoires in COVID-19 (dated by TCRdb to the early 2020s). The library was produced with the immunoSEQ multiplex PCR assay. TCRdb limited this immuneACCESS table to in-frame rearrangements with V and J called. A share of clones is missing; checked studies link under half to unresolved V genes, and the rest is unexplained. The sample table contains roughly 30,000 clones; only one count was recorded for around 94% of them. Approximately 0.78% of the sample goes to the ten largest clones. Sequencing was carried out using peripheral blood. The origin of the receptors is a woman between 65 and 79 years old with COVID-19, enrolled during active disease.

In DNA, the CDR3 is TGTGCCAGCACCAGGACAGGAAATAACTATGGCTACACCTTC. It specifies CASTRTGNNYGYTF. The genes are TRBV6-5 and TRBJ1-2; 7 nucleotides agree with TRBD1. This CDR3 has 14 residues. CDR1 and CDR2 (germline): MNHEY, SVGAGI. V dropped 7 bases and J dropped 1; count of bases not matched to a gene: 6.

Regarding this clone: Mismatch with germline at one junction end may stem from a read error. The CDR3 sequence: CASSPDQVLKTEAFF. CDR3 nucleotide sequence: TGTGCTAGCAGCCCAGACCAGGTATTGAAAACTGAAGCTTTCTTT. This chain connects TRBV7-7 to TRBJ1-1, with no clear D. Germline V gene sequence: CDR1 SSHAT, CDR2 FNYEAQ (reference sequence). There are 15 residues in the CDR3.

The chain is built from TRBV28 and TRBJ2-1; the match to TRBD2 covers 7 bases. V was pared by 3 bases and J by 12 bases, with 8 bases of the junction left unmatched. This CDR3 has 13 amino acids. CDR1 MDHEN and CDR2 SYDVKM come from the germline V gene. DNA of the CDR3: TGTGCCAGCAGTTTTTTCCGGGGGGATGGGCAGTTCTTC. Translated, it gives CASSFFRGDGQFF. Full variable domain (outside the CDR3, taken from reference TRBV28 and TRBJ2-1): DVKVTQSSRYLVKRTGEKVFLECVQDMDHENMFWYRQDPGLGLRLIYFSYDVKMKEKGDIPEGYSVSREKKERFSLILESASTNQTSMYLCASSFFRGDGQFFGPGTRLTVL.

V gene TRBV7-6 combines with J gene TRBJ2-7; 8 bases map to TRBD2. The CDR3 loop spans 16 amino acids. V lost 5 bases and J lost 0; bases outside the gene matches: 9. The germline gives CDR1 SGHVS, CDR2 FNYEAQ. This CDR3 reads CASSPATSVHSYEQYF. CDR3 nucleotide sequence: TGTGCCAGCAGCCCCGCGACTAGCGTGCACTCCTACGAGCAGTACTTC.

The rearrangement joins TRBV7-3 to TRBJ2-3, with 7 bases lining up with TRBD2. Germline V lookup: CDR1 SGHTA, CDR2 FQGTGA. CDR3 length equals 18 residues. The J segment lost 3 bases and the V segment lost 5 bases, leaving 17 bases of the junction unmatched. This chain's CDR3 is CASSLYPPSGIETDTQYF. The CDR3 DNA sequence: TGTGCCAGCAGCCTATACCCCCCTAGCGGAATCGAGACAGATACGCAGTATTTT. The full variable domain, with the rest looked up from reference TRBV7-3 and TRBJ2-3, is GAGVSQTPSNKVTEKGKYVELRCDPISGHTALYWYRQSLGQGPEFLIYFQGTGAADDSGLPNDRFFAVRPEGSVSTLKIQRTERGDSAVYLCASSLYPPSGIETDTQYFGPGTRLTVL.

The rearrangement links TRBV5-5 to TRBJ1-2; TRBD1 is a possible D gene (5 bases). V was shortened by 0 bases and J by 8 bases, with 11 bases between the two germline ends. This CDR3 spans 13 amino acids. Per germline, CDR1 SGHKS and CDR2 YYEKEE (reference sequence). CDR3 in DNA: TGTGCCAGCAGCTTGGAAGGACAAGGGGGCTACACCTTC. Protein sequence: CASSLEGQGGYTF.

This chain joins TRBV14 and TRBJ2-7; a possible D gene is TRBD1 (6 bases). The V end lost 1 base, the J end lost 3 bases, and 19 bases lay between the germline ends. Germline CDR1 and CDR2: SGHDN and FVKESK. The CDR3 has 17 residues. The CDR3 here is CASSQGRGYNYYYEQYF. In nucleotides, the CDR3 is TGTGCCAGCAGCCAAGGCAGGGGTTATAACTACTACTACGAGCAGTACTTC.

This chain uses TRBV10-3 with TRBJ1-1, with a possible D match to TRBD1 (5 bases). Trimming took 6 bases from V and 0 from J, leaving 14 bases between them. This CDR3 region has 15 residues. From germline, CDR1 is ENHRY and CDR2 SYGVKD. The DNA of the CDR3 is TGTGCCATCAGAGGCAGGGCGGGGCTGAACACTGAAGCTTTCTTT. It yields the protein CAIRGRAGLNTEAFF.

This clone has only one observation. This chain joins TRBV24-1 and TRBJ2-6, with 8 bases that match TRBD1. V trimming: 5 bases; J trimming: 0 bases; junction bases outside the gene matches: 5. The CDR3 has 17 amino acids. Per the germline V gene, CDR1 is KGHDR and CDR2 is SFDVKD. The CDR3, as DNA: TGTGCCACCAGTGCAGGACAGGGTGTCTCTGGGGCCAACGTCCTGACTTTC. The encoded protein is CATSAGQGVSGANVLTF.

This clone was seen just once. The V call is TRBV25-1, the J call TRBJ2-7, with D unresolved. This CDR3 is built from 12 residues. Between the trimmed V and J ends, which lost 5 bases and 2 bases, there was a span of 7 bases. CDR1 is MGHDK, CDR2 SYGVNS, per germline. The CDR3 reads CASSLTAYEQYF. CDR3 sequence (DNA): TGTGCCAGCAGTTTAACAGCCTACGAGCAGTACTTC.

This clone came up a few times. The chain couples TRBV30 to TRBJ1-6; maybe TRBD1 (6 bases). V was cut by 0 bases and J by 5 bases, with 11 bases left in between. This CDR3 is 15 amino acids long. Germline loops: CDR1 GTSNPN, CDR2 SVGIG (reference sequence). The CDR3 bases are TGTGCCTGGAGTGTAACGGGGGGCCATAATTCACCCCTCCACTTT. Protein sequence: CAWSVTGGHNSPLHF. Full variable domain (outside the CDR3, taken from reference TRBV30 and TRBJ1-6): SQTIHQWPATLVQPVGSPLSLECTVEGTSNPNLYWYRQAAGRGLQLLFYSVGIGQISSEVPQNLSASRPQDRQFILSSKKLLLSDSGFYLCAWSVTGGHNSPLHFGNGTRLTVT.

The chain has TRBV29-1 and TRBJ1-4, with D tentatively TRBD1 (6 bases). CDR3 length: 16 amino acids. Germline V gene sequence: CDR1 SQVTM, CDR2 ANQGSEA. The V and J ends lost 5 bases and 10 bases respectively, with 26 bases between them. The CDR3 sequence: CSVLGGWGPRGGKLFF. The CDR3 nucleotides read TGCAGCGTTTTAGGCGGTTGGGGCCCTAGGGGGGGAAAACTGTTTTTT.

In nucleotides, the CDR3 is TGTGCCAGCAGCGTAGGAGGGGGCGTCGTCAATGAGCAGTTCTTC. It is translated as CASSVGGGVVNEQFF. V gene TRBV9 combines with J gene TRBJ2-1, with 7 nucleotides matching TRBD1. CDR3 length equals 15 residues. Trimming cost V 0 bases and J 6 bases; bases outside gene matches: 6. Germline lookup yields CDR1 SGDLS and CDR2 YYNGEE.

The CDR3 bases are TGTGCCAGCAGCAAAATGCAGGCCCCAAGAGTCTCCTATAATTCACCCCTCCACTTT. Its protein is CASSKMQAPRVSYNSPLHF. This chain connects TRBV21-1 to TRBJ1-6; TRBD1, as called in the table, went unchecked against the DNA. TRBV21-1 is tagged as a pseudogene. The CDR3 contains 19 residues.

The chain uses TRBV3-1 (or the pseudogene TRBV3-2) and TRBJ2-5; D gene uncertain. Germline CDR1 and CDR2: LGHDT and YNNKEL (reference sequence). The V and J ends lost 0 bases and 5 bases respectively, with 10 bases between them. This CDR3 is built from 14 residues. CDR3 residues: CASSQDFSTETQYF. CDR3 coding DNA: TGTGCCAGCAGCCAAGATTTCAGTACGGAGACCCAGTACTTC.

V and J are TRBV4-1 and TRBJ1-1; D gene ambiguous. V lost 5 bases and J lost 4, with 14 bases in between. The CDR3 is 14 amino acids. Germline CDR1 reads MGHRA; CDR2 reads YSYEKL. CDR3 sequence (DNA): TGCGCCAGCAGCATACAGTCTGATTCCACTGAAGCTTTCTTT. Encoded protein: CASSIQSDSTEAFF.

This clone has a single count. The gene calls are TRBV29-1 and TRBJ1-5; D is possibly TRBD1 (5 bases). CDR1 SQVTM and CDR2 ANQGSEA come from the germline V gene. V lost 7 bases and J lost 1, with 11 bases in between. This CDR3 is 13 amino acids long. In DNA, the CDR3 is TGCAGCGCAACCGGGGGGAGCAATCAGCCCCAGCATTTT. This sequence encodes CSATGGSNQPQHF.

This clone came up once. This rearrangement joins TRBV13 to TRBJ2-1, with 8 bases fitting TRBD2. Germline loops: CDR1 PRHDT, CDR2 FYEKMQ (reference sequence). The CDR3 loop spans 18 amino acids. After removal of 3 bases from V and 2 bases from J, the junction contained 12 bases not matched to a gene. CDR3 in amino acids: CASSFGTGGSVPYNEQFF. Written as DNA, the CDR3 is TGTGCCAGCAGCTTCGGAACGGGGGGGTCAGTCCCCTACAATGAGCAGTTCTTC.

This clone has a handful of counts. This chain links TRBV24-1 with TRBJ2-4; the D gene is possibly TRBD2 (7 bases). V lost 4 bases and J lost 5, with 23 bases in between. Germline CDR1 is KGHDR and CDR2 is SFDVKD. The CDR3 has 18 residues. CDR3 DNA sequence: TGTGCCACCAGTGACCCAGGCCGAGGGGGGGCTAAGGAAAACATTCAGTACTTC. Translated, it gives CATSDPGRGGAKENIQYF.

As DNA, the CDR3 is TGTGCCAGCAGCTTCGGAGGACTGTCCTACGAGCAGTACTTC. Protein product: CASSFGGLSYEQYF. This sequence joins TRBV7-9 and TRBJ2-7; perhaps TRBD2 as D (5 bases). V lost 3 bases to trimming and J lost 1 base, with 10 bases between them. Germline values: CDR1 SEHNR, CDR2 FQNEAQ (reference sequence). CDR3 length: 14 amino acids.

The CDR3 DNA sequence: TGTGCCAGTAGTATAGATCGGATAGCGGGCACCACAGATACGCAGTATTTT. As protein: CASSIDRIAGTTDTQYF. This chain connects TRBV19 to TRBJ2-3; 7 bases map to TRBD2. Trimming at V came to 0 bases and at J to 2 bases, leaving 8 bases not matched to a gene. The CDR3 has 17 residues. The germline CDR1 and CDR2 sequences are LNHDA and SQIVND (reference sequence).

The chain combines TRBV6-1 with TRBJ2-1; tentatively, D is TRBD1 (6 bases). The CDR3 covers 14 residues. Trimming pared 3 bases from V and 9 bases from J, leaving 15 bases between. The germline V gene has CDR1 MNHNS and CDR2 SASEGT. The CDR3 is CASSDIPEGGEQFF. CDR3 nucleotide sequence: TGTGCCAGCAGTGACATTCCAGAAGGGGGTGAGCAGTTCTTC.

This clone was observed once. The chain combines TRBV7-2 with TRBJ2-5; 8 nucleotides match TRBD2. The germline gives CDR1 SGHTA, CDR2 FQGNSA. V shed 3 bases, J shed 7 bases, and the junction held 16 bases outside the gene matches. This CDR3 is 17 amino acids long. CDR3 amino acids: CASSFLVGAGAPGTQYF. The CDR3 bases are TGTGCCAGCAGCTTCCTTGTTGGAGCGGGAGCTCCGGGGACCCAGTACTTC.

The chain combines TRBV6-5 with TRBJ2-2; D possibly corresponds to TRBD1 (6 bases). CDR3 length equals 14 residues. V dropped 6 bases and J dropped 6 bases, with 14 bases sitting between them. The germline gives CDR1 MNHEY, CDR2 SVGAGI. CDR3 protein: CASSRAGASGELFF. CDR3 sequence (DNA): TGTGCCAGCAGCCGGGCAGGGGCGTCCGGGGAGCTGTTTTTT.

CDR3 region: CASSTGTSRSTDTQYF. CDR3 DNA: TGTGCCAGTAGTACCGGGACTAGCCGATCCACAGATACGCAGTATTTT. V is TRBV19 and J is TRBJ2-3; 9 bases are shared with TRBD2. The germline V gene encodes CDR1 LNHDA and CDR2 SQIVND (reference sequence). There are 16 residues in the CDR3. Losses at the gene ends were 4 bases for V and 2 bases for J; bases not matched to a gene: 7.

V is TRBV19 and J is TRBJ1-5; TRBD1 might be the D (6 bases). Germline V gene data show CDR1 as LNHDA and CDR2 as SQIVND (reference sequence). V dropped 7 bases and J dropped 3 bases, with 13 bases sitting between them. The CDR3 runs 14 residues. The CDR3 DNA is TGTGCCAGTAAAACAGGGAACTTCAATCAGCCCCAGCATTTT. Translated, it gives CASKTGNFNQPQHF.

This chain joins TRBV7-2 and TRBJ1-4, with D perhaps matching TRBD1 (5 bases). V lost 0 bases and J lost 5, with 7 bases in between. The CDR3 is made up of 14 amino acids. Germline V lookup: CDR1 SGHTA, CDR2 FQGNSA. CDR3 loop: CASSLAGHNEKLFF. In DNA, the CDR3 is TGTGCCAGCAGCTTAGCGGGGCACAATGAAAAACTGTTTTTT. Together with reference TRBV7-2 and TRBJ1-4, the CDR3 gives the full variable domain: GAGVSQSPSNKVTEKGKDVELRCDPISGHTALYWYRQSLGQGLEFLIYFQGNSAPDKSGLPSDRFSAERTGGSVSTLTIQRTQQEDSAVYLCASSLAGHNEKLFFGSGTQLSVL.

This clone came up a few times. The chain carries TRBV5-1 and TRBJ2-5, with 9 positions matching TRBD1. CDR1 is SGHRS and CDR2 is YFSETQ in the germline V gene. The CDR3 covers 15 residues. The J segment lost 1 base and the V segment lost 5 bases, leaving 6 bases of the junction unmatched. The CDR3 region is CASRQGQGFQETQYF. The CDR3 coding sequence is TGCGCCAGCAGGCAGGGACAGGGATTCCAAGAGACCCAGTACTTC.

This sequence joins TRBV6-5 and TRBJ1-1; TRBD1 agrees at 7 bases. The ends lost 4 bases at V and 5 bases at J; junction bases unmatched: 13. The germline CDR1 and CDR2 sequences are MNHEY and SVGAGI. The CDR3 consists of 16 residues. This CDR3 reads CASSSTPGGTETEAFF. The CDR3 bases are TGTGCCAGCAGTTCCACCCCGGGCGGGACAGAGACTGAAGCTTTCTTT.